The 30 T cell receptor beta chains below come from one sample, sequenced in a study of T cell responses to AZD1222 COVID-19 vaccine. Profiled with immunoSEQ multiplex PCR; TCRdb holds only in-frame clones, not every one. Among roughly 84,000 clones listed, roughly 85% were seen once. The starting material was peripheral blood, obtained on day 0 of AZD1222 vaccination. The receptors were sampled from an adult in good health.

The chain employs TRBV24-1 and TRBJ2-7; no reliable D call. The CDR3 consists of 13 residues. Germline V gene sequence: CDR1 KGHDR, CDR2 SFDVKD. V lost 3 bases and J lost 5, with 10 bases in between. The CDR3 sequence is CATSDTVRNEQYF. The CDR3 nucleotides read TGTGCCACCAGTGATACCGTCAGGAACGAGCAGTACTTC.

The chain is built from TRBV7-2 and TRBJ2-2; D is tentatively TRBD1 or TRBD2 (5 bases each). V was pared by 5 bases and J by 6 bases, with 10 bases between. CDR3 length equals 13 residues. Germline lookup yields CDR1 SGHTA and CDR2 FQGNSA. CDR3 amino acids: CASSVQGAGELFF. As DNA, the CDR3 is TGTGCCAGCAGCGTCCAGGGAGCCGGGGAGCTGTTTTTT.

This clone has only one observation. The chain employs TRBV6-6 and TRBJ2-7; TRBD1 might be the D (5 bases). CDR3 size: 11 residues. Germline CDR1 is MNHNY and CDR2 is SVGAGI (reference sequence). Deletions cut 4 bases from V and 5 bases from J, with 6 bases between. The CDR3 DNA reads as TGTGCCAGCAGTTGGGGCGACGAGCAGTACTTC. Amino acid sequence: CASSWGDEQYF.

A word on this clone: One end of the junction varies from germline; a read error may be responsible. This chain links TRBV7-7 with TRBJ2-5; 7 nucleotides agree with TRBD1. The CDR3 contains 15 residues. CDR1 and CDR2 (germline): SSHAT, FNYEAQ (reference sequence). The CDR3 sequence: CASSAGTASGETQYF. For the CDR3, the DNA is TGTGCTAGCAGCGCCGGGACAGCTTCGGGAGAGACCCAGTACTTC. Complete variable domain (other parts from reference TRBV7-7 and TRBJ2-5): GAGVSQSPRYKVTKRGQDVTLRCDPISSHATLYWYQQALGQGPEFLTYFNYEAQPDKSGLPSDRFSAERPEGSISTLTIQRTEQRDSAMYRCASSAGTASGETQYFGPGTRLLVL.

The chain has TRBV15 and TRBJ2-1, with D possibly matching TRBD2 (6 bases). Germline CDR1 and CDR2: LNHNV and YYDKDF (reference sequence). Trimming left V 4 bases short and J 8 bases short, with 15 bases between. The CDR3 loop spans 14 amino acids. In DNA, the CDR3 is TGTGCCACCAGCATTAGGGGAGGTGGGGATGAGCAGTTCTTC. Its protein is CATSIRGGGDEQFF.

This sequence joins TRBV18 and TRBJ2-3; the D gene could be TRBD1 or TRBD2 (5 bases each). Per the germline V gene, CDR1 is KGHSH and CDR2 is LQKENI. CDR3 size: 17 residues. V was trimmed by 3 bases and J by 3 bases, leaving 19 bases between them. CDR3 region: CASSPPRAGSSTDTQYF. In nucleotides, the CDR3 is TGTGCCAGCTCACCGCCCAGGGCAGGGAGTAGTACAGATACGCAGTATTTT.

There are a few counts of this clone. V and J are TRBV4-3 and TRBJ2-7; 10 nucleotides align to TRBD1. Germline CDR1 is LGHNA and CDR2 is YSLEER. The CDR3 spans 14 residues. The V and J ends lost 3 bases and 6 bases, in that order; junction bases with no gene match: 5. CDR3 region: CASSHGTGVGEQYF. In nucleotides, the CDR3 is TGCGCCAGCAGCCATGGGACAGGGGTCGGCGAGCAGTACTTC.

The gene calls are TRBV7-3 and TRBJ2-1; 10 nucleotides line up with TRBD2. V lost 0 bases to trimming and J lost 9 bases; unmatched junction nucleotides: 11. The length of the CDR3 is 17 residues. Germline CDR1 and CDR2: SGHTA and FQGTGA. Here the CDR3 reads CASSLTASGSGGTEQFF. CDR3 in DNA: TGTGCCAGCAGCTTAACAGCTAGCGGGAGTGGGGGGACTGAGCAGTTCTTC.

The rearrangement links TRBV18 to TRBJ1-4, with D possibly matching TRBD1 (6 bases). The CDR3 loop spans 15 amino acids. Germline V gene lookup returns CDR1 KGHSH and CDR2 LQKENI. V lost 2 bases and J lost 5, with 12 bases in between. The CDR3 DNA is TGTGCCAGCTCACCAACAGGACAGACAAATGAAAAACTGTTTTTT. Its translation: CASSPTGQTNEKLFF.

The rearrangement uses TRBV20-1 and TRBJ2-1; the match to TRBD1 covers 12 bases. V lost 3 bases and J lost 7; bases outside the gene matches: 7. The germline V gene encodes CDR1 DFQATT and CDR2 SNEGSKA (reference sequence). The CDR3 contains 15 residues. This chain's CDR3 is CSASGGQGAWNEQFF. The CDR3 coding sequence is TGCAGTGCTAGTGGGGGACAGGGGGCTTGGAATGAGCAGTTCTTC.

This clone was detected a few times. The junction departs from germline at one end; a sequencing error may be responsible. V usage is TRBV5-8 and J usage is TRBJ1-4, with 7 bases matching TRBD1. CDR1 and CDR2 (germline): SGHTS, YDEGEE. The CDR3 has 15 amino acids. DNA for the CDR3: TGTGCCAGCACCCGTTCTCCGGACAGGACCGTTCAGGAAGGTTTT. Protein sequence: CASTRSPDRTVQEGF.

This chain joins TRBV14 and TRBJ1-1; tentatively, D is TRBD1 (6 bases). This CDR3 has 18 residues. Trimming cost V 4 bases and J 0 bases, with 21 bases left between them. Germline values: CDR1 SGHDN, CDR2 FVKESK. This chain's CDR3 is CASSLYTGTTILNTEAFF. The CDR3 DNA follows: TGTGCCAGCAGCCTCTATACCGGGACAACGATCCTGAACACTGAAGCTTTCTTT. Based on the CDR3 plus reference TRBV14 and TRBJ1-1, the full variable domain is EAGVTQFPSHSVIEKGQTVTLRCDPISGHDNLYWYRRVMGKEIKFLLHFVKESKQDESGMPNNRFLAERTGGTYSTLKVQPAELEDSGVYFCASSLYTGTTILNTEAFFGQGTRLTVV.

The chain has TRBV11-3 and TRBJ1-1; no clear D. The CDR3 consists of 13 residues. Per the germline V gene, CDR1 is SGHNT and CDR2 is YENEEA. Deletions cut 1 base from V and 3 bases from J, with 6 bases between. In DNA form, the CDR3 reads TGTGCCAGCAGCTTAGTGGGAGACACTGAAGCTTTCTTT. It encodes CASSLVGDTEAFF.

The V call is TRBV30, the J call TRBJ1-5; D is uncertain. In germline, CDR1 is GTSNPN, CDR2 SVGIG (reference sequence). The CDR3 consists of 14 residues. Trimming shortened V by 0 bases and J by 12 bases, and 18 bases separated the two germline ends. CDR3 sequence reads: CAWSVAPGRTVQHF. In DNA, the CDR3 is TGTGCCTGGAGTGTCGCTCCTGGGAGGACTGTCCAGCATTTT.

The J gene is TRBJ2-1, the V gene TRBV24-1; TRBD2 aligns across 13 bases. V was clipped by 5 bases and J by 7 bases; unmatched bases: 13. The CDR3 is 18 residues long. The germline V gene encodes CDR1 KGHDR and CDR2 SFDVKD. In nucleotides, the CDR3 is TGTGCCACCAGTGTCAACGGACTAGCGGGAGTTTATAGGAATGAGCAGTTCTTC. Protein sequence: CATSVNGLAGVYRNEQFF.

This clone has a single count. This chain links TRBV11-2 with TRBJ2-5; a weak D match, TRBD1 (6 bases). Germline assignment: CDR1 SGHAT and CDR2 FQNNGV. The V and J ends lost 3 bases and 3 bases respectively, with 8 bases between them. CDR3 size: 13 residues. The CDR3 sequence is CASSLGAEETQYF. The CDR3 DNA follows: TGTGCCAGCAGCTTGGGGGCTGAAGAGACCCAGTACTTC.

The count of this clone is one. CDR3 sequence: CASSFSGGGDTQYF. In DNA, the CDR3 is TGTGCCAGCAGCTTCTCCGGGGGAGGGGATACGCAGTATTTT. This sequence joins TRBV7-9 and TRBJ2-3; TRBD2 aligns across 7 bases. The CDR3 runs to 14 residues. V shed 3 bases, J shed 6 bases, and the junction held 6 bases outside the gene matches. The germline V gene has CDR1 SEHNR and CDR2 FQNEAQ (reference sequence).

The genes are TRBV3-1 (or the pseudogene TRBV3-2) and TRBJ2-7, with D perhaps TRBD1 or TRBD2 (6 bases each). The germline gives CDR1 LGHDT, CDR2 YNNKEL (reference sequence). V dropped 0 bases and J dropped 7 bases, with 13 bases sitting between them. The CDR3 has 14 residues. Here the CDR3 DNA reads TGTGCCAGCAGCCAAGATTACAGGGCGGGGGAGCAGTACTTC. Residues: CASSQDYRAGEQYF.

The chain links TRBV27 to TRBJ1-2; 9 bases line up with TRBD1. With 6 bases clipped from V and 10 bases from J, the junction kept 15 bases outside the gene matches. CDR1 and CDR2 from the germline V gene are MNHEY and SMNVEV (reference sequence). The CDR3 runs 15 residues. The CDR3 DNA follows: TGTGCCAGCAGGCGAAATGCCGGGACAGGGTCCGACTACACCTTC. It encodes CASRRNAGTGSDYTF.

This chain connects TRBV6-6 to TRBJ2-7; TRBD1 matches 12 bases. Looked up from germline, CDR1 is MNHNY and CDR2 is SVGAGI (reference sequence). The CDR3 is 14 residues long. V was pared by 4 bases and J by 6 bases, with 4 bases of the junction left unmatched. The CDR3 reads CASSFGTGGAEQYF. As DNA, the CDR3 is TGTGCCAGCAGTTTCGGGACAGGGGGCGCCGAGCAGTACTTC.

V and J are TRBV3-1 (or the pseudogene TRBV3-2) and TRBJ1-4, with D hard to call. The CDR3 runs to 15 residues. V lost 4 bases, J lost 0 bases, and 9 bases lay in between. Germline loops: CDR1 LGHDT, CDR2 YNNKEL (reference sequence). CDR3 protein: CASSRSTSTNEKLFF. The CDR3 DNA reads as TGTGCCAGCAGCCGGAGCACCTCAACTAATGAAAAACTGTTTTTT.

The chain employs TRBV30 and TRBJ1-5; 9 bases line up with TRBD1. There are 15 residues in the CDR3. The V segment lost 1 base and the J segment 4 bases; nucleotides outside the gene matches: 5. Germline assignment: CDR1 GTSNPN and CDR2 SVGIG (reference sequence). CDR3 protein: CAWSADRGRNQPQHF. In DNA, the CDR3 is TGTGCCTGGAGTGCGGACAGGGGTAGGAATCAGCCCCAGCATTTT. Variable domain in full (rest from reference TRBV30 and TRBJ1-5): SQTIHQWPATLVQPVGSPLSLECTVEGTSNPNLYWYRQAAGRGLQLLFYSVGIGQISSEVPQNLSASRPQDRQFILSSKKLLLSDSGFYLCAWSADRGRNQPQHFGDGTRLSIL.

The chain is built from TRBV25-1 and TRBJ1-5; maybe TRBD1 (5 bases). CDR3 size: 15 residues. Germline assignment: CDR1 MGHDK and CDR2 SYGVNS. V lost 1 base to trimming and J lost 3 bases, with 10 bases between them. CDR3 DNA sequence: TGTGCCAGCAGTGAATGGGGGTGTCTCAATCAGCCCCAGCATTTT. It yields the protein CASSEWGCLNQPQHF.

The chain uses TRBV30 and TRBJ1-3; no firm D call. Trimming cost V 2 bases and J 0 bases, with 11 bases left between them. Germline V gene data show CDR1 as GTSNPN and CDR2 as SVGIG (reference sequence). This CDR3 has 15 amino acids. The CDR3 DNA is TGTGCCTGGAGTTCGGGCCACCACTCTGGAAACACCATATATTTT. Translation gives CAWSSGHHSGNTIYF.

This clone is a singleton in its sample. This CDR3 reads CASSLSFNQGARPGGYTF. CDR3 nucleotide sequence: TGTGCCAGCAGTTTATCATTCAATCAGGGAGCTAGGCCGGGTGGCTACACCTTC. V is TRBV27 and J is TRBJ1-2, with D perhaps TRBD1 (5 bases). V lost 0 bases and J lost 7, with 24 bases in between. The CDR3 loop spans 18 amino acids. Germline V gene lookup returns CDR1 MNHEY and CDR2 SMNVEV (reference sequence).

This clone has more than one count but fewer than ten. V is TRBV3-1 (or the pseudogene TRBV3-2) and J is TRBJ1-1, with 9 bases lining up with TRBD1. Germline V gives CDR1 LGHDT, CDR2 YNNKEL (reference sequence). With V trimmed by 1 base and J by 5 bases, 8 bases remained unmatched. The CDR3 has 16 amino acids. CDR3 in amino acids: CASSQATGGAGTEAFF. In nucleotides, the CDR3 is TGTGCCAGCAGCCAAGCTACAGGGGGCGCGGGAACTGAAGCTTTCTTT.

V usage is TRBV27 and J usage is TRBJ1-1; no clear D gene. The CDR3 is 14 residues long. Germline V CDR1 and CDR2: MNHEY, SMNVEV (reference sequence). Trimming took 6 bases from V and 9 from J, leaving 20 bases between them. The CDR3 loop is CASRMGNSDRKAFF. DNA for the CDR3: TGTGCCAGCAGGATGGGGAATAGCGACCGAAAAGCTTTCTTT.

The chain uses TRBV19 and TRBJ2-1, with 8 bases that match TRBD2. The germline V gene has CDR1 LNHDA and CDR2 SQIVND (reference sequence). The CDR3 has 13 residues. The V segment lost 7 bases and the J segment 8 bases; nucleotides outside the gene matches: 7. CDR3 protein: CASTPGLGYEQFF. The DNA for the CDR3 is TGTGCCAGTACCCCGGGACTAGGCTATGAGCAGTTCTTC.

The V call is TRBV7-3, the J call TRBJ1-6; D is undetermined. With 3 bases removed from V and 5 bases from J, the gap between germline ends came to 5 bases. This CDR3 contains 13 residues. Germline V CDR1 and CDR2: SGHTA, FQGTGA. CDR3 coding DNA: TGTGCCAGCAGCTTGGACGATAATTCACCCCTCCACTTT. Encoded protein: CASSLDDNSPLHF.

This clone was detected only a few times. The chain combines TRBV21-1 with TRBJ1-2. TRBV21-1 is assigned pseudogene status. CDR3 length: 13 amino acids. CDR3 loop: CASRTGRVYGYTF. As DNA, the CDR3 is TGTGCCAGCAGGACAGGGAGGGTCTATGGCTACACCTTC.